These T cell receptor beta chains were read from a single sample in a study of blood T cell repertoires in COVID-19. Sequencing was performed with immunoSEQ multiplex PCR; in TCRdb, only in-frame clones are kept and a portion is missing. The sample has some 200,000 clones, approximately 90% seen once. Sequencing input: peripheral blood. These receptors were collected from a man in his forties or fifties with acute or convalescent COVID-19. CDR3s leave out the opening cysteine and the closing phenylalanine or tryptophan.

length: 12
J: TRBJ1-3
V: TRBV5-1
CDR3: ASSLDGTGNTIY

length: 12
J: TRBJ2-7
V: TRBV6-5
CDR3: ASSLGQRTNEQY

length: 11
J: TRBJ1-1
V: TRBV12-3/TRBV12-4
CDR3: ASSLNRVPEAF

length: 13
J: TRBJ1-1
V: TRBV6-5
CDR3: ASSGGRTTNTEAF

length: 11
J: TRBJ1-5
V: TRBV30
CDR3: AWSQGYNQPQH

length: 12
J: TRBJ2-2
V: TRBV7-9
CDR3: ASSLFSDTGELF

length: 14
J: TRBJ1-6
V: TRBV27
CDR3: ASSPEGTGGGSPLH

length: 10
J: TRBJ1-5
V: TRBV3-1/TRBV3-2
CDR3: ASSQDRGAQH

length: 12
J: TRBJ1-1
V: TRBV12-5
CDR3: ASGHELMNTEAF

length: 11
J: TRBJ1-6
V: TRBV6-5
CDR3: ASTNGGASPLH

length: 16
J: TRBJ2-4
V: TRBV7-8
CDR3: ASSAIRQASLAKNIQY

length: 11
J: TRBJ1-5
V: TRBV2
CDR3: AGSGERNQPQH

length: 12
J: TRBJ1-3
V: TRBV20-1
CDR3: SASLTGGRNTIY

length: 12
J: TRBJ2-5
V: TRBV3-1/TRBV3-2
CDR3: ASSHSSGGRTQY

length: 15
J: TRBJ2-7
V: TRBV9
CDR3: ASSPGGVGTGKFEQY

length: 12
J: TRBJ1-2
V: TRBV4-1
CDR3: ASSPGGENYGYT

length: 13
J: TRBJ1-5
V: TRBV5-1
CDR3: ASSLAGYSNQPQH

length: 12
J: TRBJ1-1
V: TRBV6-5
CDR3: ASSLRTGNTEAF

length: 12
J: TRBJ1-2
V: TRBV18
CDR3: ASSPRGLYYGYT

length: 14
J: TRBJ2-4
V: TRBV19
CDR3: ASSIGGGSAKNIQY

length: 12
J: TRBJ1-6
V: TRBV5-1
CDR3: ASSSRQGNSPLH

length: 12
J: TRBJ1-2
V: TRBV7-2
CDR3: ASSRLGGSTGYT

length: 13
J: TRBJ1-1
V: TRBV5-1
CDR3: ASSLLGTEQSEAF

length: 15
J: TRBJ2-6
V: TRBV5-1
CDR3: ASSLMGQGTRANVLT

length: 12
J: TRBJ1-1
V: TRBV5-1
CDR3: ASSQARMNTEAF

length: 10
J: TRBJ1-5
V: TRBV7-9
CDR3: ASSFGQQPQH

length: 12
J: TRBJ1-4
V: TRBV5-1
CDR3: ASSLVGEAEKLF

length: 12
J: TRBJ1-1
V: TRBV19
CDR3: ASIRDRGLTEAF

length: 13
J: TRBJ2-2
V: TRBV6-5
CDR3: ASSPDRARTGELF

length: 14
J: TRBJ1-6
V: TRBV21-1
CDR3: ASSKWQGKNNSPLH

length: 12
J: TRBJ1-4
V: TRBV7-6
CDR3: ASSRTGQGEKLF

length: 13
J: TRBJ2-7
V: TRBV3-1/TRBV3-2
CDR3: ASSQGTTGIYEQY

length: 13
J: TRBJ1-2
V: TRBV7-6
CDR3: ASSPRDTENYGYT

length: 11
J: TRBJ1-3
V: TRBV2
CDR3: ASTRDSGNTIY

length: 12
J: TRBJ1-6
V: TRBV7-8
CDR3: ASSYYRGPTPLH

length: 13
J: TRBJ1-6
V: TRBV19
CDR3: ASTHRAPYNSPLH

length: 16
J: TRBJ1-5
V: TRBV27
CDR3: ASSLSSQGRPSNQPQH